These 2 T cell receptor beta chains came from one sample sequenced in a study of identical twins. TCRdb called the 5' RACE reads again in MiXCR, with one record for every CDR3 protein. The sample carries around 570,000 distinct CDR3 sequences, approximately 10% recorded once. These same records also appear under a second study, on yellow fever vaccine responses in identical twins.

Source material: PBMCs. Receptors originate from a woman aged 18-29 years in good health.

This clonotype was counted ten times or more. The chain couples TRBV5-1 to TRBJ2-7; 10 positions match TRBD2. Trimming removed 2 bases from V and 3 bases from J; junction bases left unmatched: 5. The CDR3 consists of 15 residues. Germline CDR1 reads SGHRS; CDR2 reads YFSETQ. In DNA form, the CDR3 reads TGCGCCAGCAGCTTAACAGCGGGAGGGGACTACGAGCAGTACTTC. Protein sequence: CASSLTAGGDYEQYF. Complete variable domain (other parts from reference TRBV5-1 and TRBJ2-7): KAGVTQTPRYLIKTRGQQVTLSCSPISGHRSVSWYQQTPGQGLQFLFEYFSETQRNKGNFPGRFSGRQFSNSRSEMNVSTLELGDSALYLCASSLTAGGDYEQYFGPGTRLTVT.

A few counts support this clonotype. The genes are TRBV11-2 and TRBJ2-7, with TRBD2 identical over 12 bases. Germline CDR1 SGHAT, CDR2 FQNNGV. Trimming at V came to 5 bases and at J to 6 bases, leaving 20 bases not matched to a gene. This CDR3 is built from 19 residues. The CDR3 DNA is TGTGCCAGCAGCCCGCAGCTACTAGCGGGAGGACCTCCTTTTCGCGAGCAGTACTTC. This gives the protein CASSPQLLAGGPPFREQYF.